These 8 T cell receptor beta chains were sequenced from one sample in a study of cytomegalovirus exposure and HLA in healthy donors. The study ran its PCR with 60 Vbeta and 13 Jbeta primers. Generated by immunoSEQ multiplex PCR, the TCRdb table keeps only in-frame clones and is missing some. The sample has some 110,000 clones; around three quarters are singletons. Input material: PBMCs. The receptors were sampled from a woman under 30 in good health and CMV-seropositive.

The rearrangement uses TRBV9 and TRBJ2-2; D remains ambiguous. CDR1 is SGDLS, CDR2 YYNGEE, per germline. V shed 0 bases and J shed 5 bases, with 11 bases lying between them. The CDR3 consists of 15 residues. The CDR3 coding sequence is TGTGCCAGCAGCGTAGAGGAGTTCCGAACCGGGGAGCTGTTTTTT. Its protein is CASSVEEFRTGELFF.

V and J are TRBV11-3 and TRBJ2-1, with D maybe TRBD2 (6 bases). This CDR3 is built from 13 residues. Per germline, CDR1 SGHNT and CDR2 YENEEA. V gave up 0 bases and J gave up 9 bases, with 9 bases separating them. The CDR3 protein is CASSLERGGEQFF. CDR3 nucleotide sequence: TGTGCCAGCAGCTTAGAGCGGGGTGGTGAGCAGTTCTTC.

The table lists this clone with a count of one. V gene TRBV7-9 combines with J gene TRBJ2-7, with 7 bases fitting TRBD2. Germline CDR1 reads SEHNR; CDR2 reads FQNEAQ (reference sequence). V was pared by 6 bases and J by 3 bases, with 5 bases of the junction left unmatched. This CDR3 has 13 amino acids. CDR3 protein: CASSYGLGYEQYF. The CDR3 region has the DNA TGTGCCAGCAGTTACGGACTAGGCTACGAGCAGTACTTC.

The rearrangement uses TRBV20-1 and TRBJ1-2; TRBD1 aligns across 7 bases. Per germline, CDR1 DFQATT and CDR2 SNEGSKA (reference sequence). CDR3 length: 11 residues. V shed 6 bases and J 5 bases; nucleotides not matched to a gene: 3. CDR3 region: CSAGGQYGYTF. The DNA for the CDR3 is TGCAGTGCGGGGGGACAGTATGGCTACACCTTC.

This chain uses TRBV4-1 with TRBJ2-7; the D gene is possibly TRBD1 (6 bases). Trimming left V 1 base short and J 4 bases short, with 14 bases between. This CDR3 region has 15 residues. The germline gives CDR1 MGHRA, CDR2 YSYEKL. The DNA of the CDR3 is TGCGCCAGCAGCCAAGGACAGGCGCCTTCGTACGAGCAGTACTTC. As protein: CASSQGQAPSYEQYF.

This clone was counted only a few times. The gene calls are TRBV6-6 and TRBJ1-1; 7 bases are a match to TRBD1. V lost 8 bases to trimming and J lost 5 bases; unmatched junction nucleotides: 5. CDR1 and CDR2 from the germline V gene are MNHNY and SVGAGI (reference sequence). The CDR3 sequence is 12 residues long. In nucleotides, the CDR3 is TGTGCCAGCGGACAGGTAGCAACTGAAGCTTTCTTT. It specifies CASGQVATEAFF.

The chain links TRBV15 to TRBJ2-6, with D tentatively TRBD2 (5 bases). CDR1 and CDR2 from the germline V gene are LNHNV and YYDKDF (reference sequence). V was cut by 0 bases and J by 3 bases, with 18 bases left in between. The length of the CDR3 is 19 residues. CDR3 sequence (DNA): TGTGCCACCAGCAGAGATTCTCTATGGCGGGCAGGTGGGGCCAACGTCCTGACTTTC. Encoded protein: CATSRDSLWRAGGANVLTF.

J is TRBJ2-3 and V is TRBV27; D may be TRBD2 (6 bases). The CDR3 totals 14 residues. Germline CDR1 and CDR2: MNHEY and SMNVEV (reference sequence). Trimming took 3 bases from V and 5 from J, leaving 12 bases between them. CDR3 sequence (DNA): TGTGCCAGCAGTTTGCGGGGACGGGGAGATACGCAGTATTTT. It specifies CASSLRGRGDTQYF.